This T cell receptor (beta chain) originates from a study of a mutant IDH1 vaccine in newly diagnosed glioma. Overall study: Patients came in for eight vaccinations, in weeks 1, 3, 5, 7, 11, 15, 19 and 23.

Time point here: week 11, during vaccination. Each vaccine dose was 300 ug of mutant IDH1 20-mer peptide, with topical imiquimod. Germline V gene data show CDR1 as WSHSY and CDR2 as SAAADI. CDR3 length: 12 residues. V was pared by 4 bases and J by 6 bases, with 2 bases of the junction left unmatched. The table came from immunoSEQ multiplex PCR; TCRdb's copy has only in-frame clones and leaves some out. The data hold 35,000 or so clones, with about 80% observed a single time. This clone occurred a few times. The antigen is not known. Source: peripheral blood mononuclear cells (PBMCs), taken from a glioma patient whose treatment included an IDH1 peptide vaccine. The V and J genes are TRBV10-2 and TRBJ1-1; TRBD1 agrees at 7 bases. The TCR comes from a woman aged 25 to 45 with glioma. Some clones in this sample may be carry-over from other donors' samples. CDR3 region: CASSVGTAEAFF. Written as DNA, the CDR3 is TGCGCCAGCAGTGTAGGGACAGCTGAAGCTTTCTTT.